These 2 T cell receptor beta chains originate from one sample sequenced in a study of cytomegalovirus exposure and HLA in healthy donors. The PCR ran on 60 Vbeta and 13 Jbeta primers. The protocol was immunoSEQ multiplex PCR, while the TCRdb copy is restricted to in-frame clones and leaves out a portion. The sample's table shows approximately 150,000 clones. Sequencing input: PBMCs. These receptor sequences come from a woman in her forties or fifties in good health and CMV-seronegative.

This sequence joins TRBV7-2 and TRBJ1-2; the match to TRBD1 covers 9 bases. Germline loops: CDR1 SGHTA, CDR2 FQGNSA. J was trimmed by 4 bases and V by 0 bases; bases with no gene match: 3. This CDR3 has 15 residues. The CDR3 sequence: CASSLAGTGPYGYTF. The CDR3 DNA sequence: TGTGCCAGCAGCTTAGCCGGGACAGGGCCCTATGGCTACACCTTC. The complete variable domain, with remaining parts taken from reference TRBV7-2 and TRBJ1-2, reads GAGVSQSPSNKVTEKGKDVELRCDPISGHTALYWYRQSLGQGLEFLIYFQGNSAPDKSGLPSDRFSAERTGGSVSTLTIQRTQQEDSAVYLCASSLAGTGPYGYTFGSGTRLTVV.

The rearrangement joins TRBV30 to TRBJ2-7, with TRBD1 as a possible D gene (5 bases). Germline lookup yields CDR1 GTSNPN and CDR2 SVGIG (reference sequence). The CDR3 contains 11 residues. The germline V and J ends were trimmed by 5 bases and 3 bases, with 8 bases remaining between them. The CDR3 DNA follows: TGTGCCTGGGCTGACAGCTACGAGCAGTACTTC. Encoded protein: CAWADSYEQYF.